The 15 T cell receptor beta chains presented below share a single source sample, sequenced in a study of blood T cells in healthy people across ages. Sample-barcoded 5' priming and a J-beta primer mix drove a second PCR of roughly 7 to 11 cycles. TCRdb redid the calling of the 5' RACE reads with MiXCR, one entry per CDR3 protein. The repertoire includes 1.5 million to 2 million distinct CDR3 sequences, roughly 28% of them detected once, and approximately 7.7% sits in the top ten. The specimen sequenced was blood. These receptor sequences come from a woman aged 25-40 years in good health.

V usage is TRBV29-1 and J usage is TRBJ1-1; D gene ambiguous. V was pared by 6 bases and J by 5 bases, with 10 bases between. CDR1 and CDR2 (germline): SQVTM, ANQGSEA. The CDR3 spans 11 residues. This CDR3 reads CSVLGGTEAFF. For the CDR3, the DNA is TGCAGCGTACTCGGTGGAACTGAAGCTTTCTTT.

The rearrangement uses TRBV12-3 or TRBV12-4 and TRBJ1-2, with D unclear. Trimming removed 9 bases at V and 6 bases at J, with 17 bases between. This CDR3 contains 13 residues. The CDR3, as DNA: TGTGCCAGTTCTAAGGCCGACGGTGATGGCTACACCTTC. Translated, it gives CASSKADGDGYTF.

The V gene is TRBV2, the J gene TRBJ2-3; TRBD2 aligns across 9 bases. V was clipped by 7 bases and J by 2 bases; unmatched bases: 7. The CDR3 runs to 15 residues. Germline CDR1 reads SNHLY; CDR2 reads FYNNEI. CDR3 DNA: TGTGCCAGCACCCCGGGACTAGCTAACACAGATACGCAGTATTTT. Its protein is CASTPGLANTDTQYF.

The sample holds a few counts of this clonotype. This chain joins TRBV5-1 and TRBJ2-5, with TRBD2 matching 7 bases. Germline assignment: CDR1 SGHRS and CDR2 YFSETQ. This CDR3 region has 16 residues. Losses at the gene ends were 4 bases for V and 5 bases for J; bases not matched to a gene: 14. CDR3 protein: CASSQNGGFGEETQYF. As DNA, the CDR3 is TGCGCCAGCAGCCAGAACGGGGGGTTCGGGGAGGAGACCCAGTACTTC.

This clonotype has a handful of counts. In nucleotides, the CDR3 is TGCAGCGTTCCCCAGGCCAGGGAAAACAGCTCCTACGAGCAGTACTTC. It encodes CSVPQARENSSYEQYF. The chain has TRBV29-1 and TRBJ2-7; D might be TRBD1 (5 bases). The germline V and J ends were trimmed by 5 bases and 0 bases, with 20 bases remaining between them. Germline-derived CDR1 and CDR2 are SQVTM and ANQGSEA. The CDR3 totals 16 residues.

This clonotype was counted between two and nine times. The J gene is TRBJ1-4, the V gene TRBV20-1, with D uncertain. Germline-derived CDR1 and CDR2 are DFQATT and SNEGSKA (reference sequence). The length of the CDR3 is 14 residues. Between the trimmed V and J ends, which lost 6 bases and 6 bases, there was a span of 17 bases. In nucleotides, the CDR3 is TGCAGTGCACCTCCGGCTGGAGGATATGAAAAACTGTTTTTT. Its protein is CSAPPAGGYEKLFF.

V and J are TRBV25-1 and TRBJ2-4; tentatively, D is TRBD2 (7 bases). CDR3 size: 17 residues. CDR1 and CDR2 (germline): MGHDK, SYGVNS. V was pared by 3 bases and J by 13 bases, with 28 bases between. The DNA of the CDR3 is TGTGCCAGCAGTGACCTAACCCTAGCGGTAAGGGACAATGAGCAGTACTTC. Its protein product is CASSDLTLAVRDNEQYF.

The CDR3 DNA sequence: TGTGCCAGCAGCGTAGGAACTAGCGGGGGGGTTTACAATGAGCAGTTCTTC. It specifies CASSVGTSGGVYNEQFF. The chain employs TRBV9 and TRBJ2-1; TRBD2 agrees at 13 bases. V dropped 0 bases and J dropped 4; count of bases not matched to a gene: 4. Germline V gives CDR1 SGDLS, CDR2 YYNGEE. There are 17 residues in the CDR3.

At least ten counts were recorded for this clonotype. DNA for the CDR3: TGTGCCAGCAGCCCCGGAAGGTACCAAGAGACCCAGTACTTC. Its protein product is CASSPGRYQETQYF. The chain couples TRBV6-6 to TRBJ2-5, with D uncertain. The germline gives CDR1 MNHNY, CDR2 SVGAGI (reference sequence). Trimming pared 6 bases from V and 0 bases from J, leaving 11 bases between. The CDR3 length is 14 residues.

A few counts support this clonotype. The chain combines TRBV5-1 with TRBJ2-5; 11 bases agree with TRBD1. The DNA end is more similar to TRBJ2-7, so the J call may be wrong. The CDR3 has 14 amino acids. Germline-derived CDR1 and CDR2 are SGHRS and YFSETQ. DNA for the CDR3: TGCGCCAGCAGCGACGGGACAGGGGGGGCCGAGCAGTACTTC. Translation gives CASSDGTGGAEQYF.

In its sample, this clonotype was seen a few times. With a much larger clone just one base away, this may be a read error. The gene calls are TRBV5-1 and TRBJ2-7; D gene unclear. The CDR3 spans 14 residues. CDR1 and CDR2 (germline): SGHRS, YFSETQ. CDR3 coding DNA: TGCACCAGCAGCTTGGCCTTGGGCTCCTACGAGCAGTACTTC. This encodes CTSSLALGSYEQYF.

The V call is TRBV20-1, the J call TRBJ1-1; D remains ambiguous. Trimming took off 1 base at V and 2 bases at J, with 11 bases between the two ends. The CDR3 is 14 residues long. Germline-derived CDR1 and CDR2 are DFQATT and SNEGSKA (reference sequence). The CDR3 sequence: CSARGQVVNTEAFF. The CDR3 nucleotides read TGCAGTGCTAGAGGGCAGGTGGTAAACACTGAAGCTTTCTTT.

In its sample, this clonotype was seen once. A read error may be the cause here, since a much bigger clone is one base away. In DNA form, the CDR3 reads TGTGCCAGCAGCTTAAGGGCAGAAGAGCCCCAGTACTTC. Residues: CASSLRAEEPQYF. The chain links TRBV13 to TRBJ2-5; D is ambiguous. Germline V gene data show CDR1 as PRHDT and CDR2 as FYEKMQ (reference sequence). The CDR3 covers 13 residues. The full variable domain, in which reference TRBV13 and TRBJ2-5 provide the parts outside the CDR3, is AAGVIQSPRHLIKEKRETATLKCYPIPRHDTVYWYQQGPGQDPQFLISFYEKMQSDKGSIPDRFSAQQFSDYHSELNMSSLELGDSALYFCASSLRAEEPQYFGPGTRLLVL.

This clonotype was seen only a few times. The chain is built from TRBV6-5 and TRBJ1-3; D unclear. V gave up 5 bases and J gave up 0 bases, with 11 bases separating them. Per the germline V gene, CDR1 is MNHEY and CDR2 is SVGAGI. There are 15 residues in the CDR3. DNA for the CDR3: TGTGCCAGCAGTATTTCAGGAAGCTCTGGAAACACCATATATTTT. This translates into CASSISGSSGNTIYF.

This clonotype was seen at least ten times. The junction shows a germline mismatch at one end, possibly a read error. The chain is built from TRBV18 and TRBJ2-7; 7 bases match TRBD1. CDR3 length equals 14 residues. Germline lookup yields CDR1 KGHSH and CDR2 LQKENI. CDR3 region: CASSPGTATYEQYF. The CDR3 region has the DNA TGCGCCAGCAGCCCCGGGACAGCGACCTACGAGCAGTACTTC.